Described below is a single T cell receptor beta chain sequence and its context. The antigen is not known. The data are from a study of shared clonotypes between healthy human individuals. About the research overall: Per-donor plates numbered three CD4 naive, three CD4 memory, two CD8 naive and one CD8 memory. General study points: Naive subsets usually exceeded memory subsets in estimated richness. Against clonotypes common to all four donors, non-shared ones had lower generation probabilities.

Naive CD8 cells, CD45RO-negative and positively selected for CCR7, excluded terminally differentiated effector memory CD45RA+ cells. Deep-level settings were used for running the assay. Method: immunoSEQ multiplex PCR; TCRdb's copy keeps in-frame clones and lacks some. Found here are about 1.9 million clones, 85% to 95% of them singletons; the top ten hold more than 1.5%. This CDR3 is 14 amino acids long. CDR1 and CDR2 from the germline V gene are LNHNV and YYDKDF (reference sequence). Trimming stripped 4 bases from V and 3 bases from J, with 10 bases between. The sequence derives from a man between 18 and 35 years old in good health. Some clones in this sample may be carry-over from other donors' samples. The rearrangement joins TRBV15 to TRBJ1-3; unclear D gene. Sequencing was carried out using naive CD8+ T cells from PBMCs. The CDR3 region is CATSMSLLGNTIYF. In DNA, the CDR3 is TGTGCCACCAGCATGAGTCTCCTTGGAAACACCATATATTTT. The full variable domain, completed using reference TRBV15 and TRBJ1-3, is DAMVIQNPRYQVTQFGKPVTLSCSQTLNHNVMYWYQQKSSQAPKLLFHYYDKDFNNEADTPDNFQSRRPNTSFCFLDIRSPGLGDTAMYLCATSMSLLGNTIYFGEGSWLTVV.